Presented here are 7 T cell receptor beta chains from one specimen sequenced in a study of cytomegalovirus exposure and HLA in healthy donors. Primers included in the PCR were 60 Vbeta and 13 Jbeta primers. The repertoire was sequenced with immunoSEQ multiplex PCR; TCRdb's copy has only in-frame clones and lacks some. There are roughly 150,000 clones in the sample; 65% to 70% occur only once, and about 10% lies in the top ten. The material sequenced was PBMCs. The receptors come from a man aged 30 to 45 in good health and CMV-seropositive.

The V and J genes are TRBV20-1 and TRBJ2-7; D not resolved. The germline V gene encodes CDR1 DFQATT and CDR2 SNEGSKA (reference sequence). This CDR3 has 11 amino acids. The germline V and J ends were trimmed by 4 bases and 4 bases, with 8 bases remaining between them. The CDR3 region is CSATTTYEQYF. The CDR3 region has the DNA TGCAGTGCTACGACAACGTACGAGCAGTACTTC.

The chain links TRBV5-1 to TRBJ1-1; the D gene is possibly TRBD1 (6 bases). CDR1 SGHRS and CDR2 YFSETQ come from the germline V gene. This CDR3 comprises 16 residues. The ends were cut back, 5 bases at V and 0 bases at J, with 17 bases in the middle. The CDR3 reads CASSPQGGGMNTEAFF. The CDR3 DNA is TGCGCCAGCAGTCCACAGGGAGGGGGGATGAACACTGAAGCTTTCTTT. Full variable domain (remainder filled in from reference TRBV5-1 and TRBJ1-1): KAGVTQTPRYLIKTRGQQVTLSCSPISGHRSVSWYQQTPGQGLQFLFEYFSETQRNKGNFPGRFSGRQFSNSRSEMNVSTLELGDSALYLCASSPQGGGMNTEAFFGQGTRLTVV.

This chain uses TRBV11-2 with TRBJ2-7, with 8 bases that match TRBD2. The V segment lost 5 bases and the J segment 10 bases; nucleotides outside the gene matches: 16. This CDR3 has 15 residues. Germline V gene lookup returns CDR1 SGHAT and CDR2 FQNNGV. The CDR3 sequence is CASSPNRAGGDVQYF. In DNA form, the CDR3 reads TGTGCCAGCAGCCCAAATAGGGCGGGAGGAGATGTACAGTACTTC.

V is TRBV18 and J is TRBJ1-1; D is undetermined. V was shortened by 3 bases and J by 4 bases, with 15 bases between the two germline ends. The CDR3 consists of 15 residues. CDR1 and CDR2 (germline): KGHSH, LQKENI. This CDR3 is CASSPRAGLSTEAFF. CDR3 coding DNA: TGTGCCAGCTCACCTAGGGCGGGTTTGAGCACTGAAGCTTTCTTT.

V and J are TRBV4-1 and TRBJ1-5; weak D call: TRBD1 (5 bases). This CDR3 has 16 amino acids. Germline V gene data show CDR1 as MGHRA and CDR2 as YSYEKL. Trimming pared 1 base from V and 2 bases from J, leaving 12 bases between. DNA for the CDR3: TGCGCCAGCAGCCAAGCGGGGGGGGGAGGCAATCAGCCCCAGCATTTT. Amino acid sequence: CASSQAGGGGNQPQHF.

In this sample, this clone turned up a few times. The chain recombines TRBV28 with TRBJ2-1, with TRBD2 identical over 11 bases. The CDR3 loop spans 14 amino acids. Trimming cost V 4 bases and J 6 bases; bases outside gene matches: 2. Germline lookup yields CDR1 MDHEN and CDR2 SYDVKM. The CDR3 is CASSSGLAANEQFF. Written as DNA, the CDR3 is TGTGCCAGCAGTTCGGGACTAGCGGCCAATGAGCAGTTCTTC.

J is TRBJ2-7 and V is TRBV27; D call uncertain. Germline CDR1 MNHEY, CDR2 SMNVEV (reference sequence). The CDR3 is 15 amino acids. The V end lost 6 bases, the J end lost 0 bases, and 15 bases lay between the germline ends. In nucleotides, the CDR3 is TGTGCCAGCAGCTCTGCGGATGCAAGCTCCTACGAGCAGTACTTC. It codes for CASSSADASSYEQYF.